The entry below gives a single T cell receptor beta chain sequence along with its context. Its antigen is unknown. This CDR3 spans 15 amino acids. J gave up 5 bases and V 2 bases, and 8 bases lay outside the gene matches. The germline V gene has CDR1 SEHNR and CDR2 FQNEAQ (reference sequence). These data belong to a study of T cells in localized non-small cell lung cancer. Findings and caveats of the study: Adjacent uninvolved lung tissue had the highest T cell clonality, exceeding tumor. A median of around 57 clones ranked among the top 100 in tumor appeared in adjacent lung. An association was observed between higher blood T cell density and longer overall survival. Heterogeneity remains possible, as sequencing covered one tumor region only.

Repertoires were generated with immunoSEQ multiplex PCR, while TCRdb's copy carries only in-frame clones and drops some. The profile covers around 29,000 clones, with less than 95% appearing a single time and 28% taken by the ten largest. The clonotype comes from a female donor at least 60 years old with stage I lung adenocarcinoma. V gene TRBV7-9 combines with J gene TRBJ2-5, with 7 positions matching TRBD2. The source was peripheral blood, collected before any cancer treatment. Here the CDR3 DNA reads TGTGCCAGCAGCTTACGGGGGGAGTCACGGGAGACCCAGTACTTC. It is translated as CASSLRGESRETQYF.